This T cell receptor beta chain appears in the sequencing data of a study of blood T cell repertoires in COVID-19 (dated by TCRdb to 2018 to 2020). Study-level background: Samples covering the acute and convalescent phases of COVID-19 were provided by collaborators in the United States, Italy and Spain. Deeply sampled blood TCRbeta repertoires from subjects exposed to, actively infected with, or recovered from COVID-19 were included in the dataset. Sample metadata almost always included a de-identified subject ID, COVID-19 status, age in years and sex. A freely available public database, intended as a resource for researchers studying the immune response to SARS-CoV-2, is where the repertoires were released. The prospective study material was composed of cDNA or gDNA derived from T cells, B-cell-depleted T cells, or PBMCs. Where available, HLA class I and class II types were obtained from metadata supplied by the sample provider rather than from assay-based typing. The samples were drawn from two sources: the first 160 participants of the ongoing ImmuneRACE study, and 1,200 or so subjects contributed by 6 global collaborators.

The investigation overall reported the following: Clinical and demographic metadata were provided uncurated, with the amount varying by source and participant.

Each collaborating institution followed its own protocols to collect whole blood in K2EDTA tubes. Collaborator samples were shipped for TCRbeta analysis as frozen whole blood, isolated PBMCs, or DNA extracted from either sample type. As for this clone: There is no known antigen for this receptor. No per-base quality is available; no much larger clone lies one base away.

TCRbeta CDR3 regions were amplified from genomic DNA using the immunoSEQ Assay, a bias-controlled multiplex PCR. Concerning the study's data processing: The number of nucleated cells in each sample was estimated from the amplification of reference gene primers within the assay. To quantify the absolute abundance of each unique TCRbeta CDR3 rearrangement, sequence reads were collapsed and filtered. For each sample, productive Simpson clonality was calculated by taking the square root of Simpson's diversity index across productive rearrangements. TCRdb limited this immuneACCESS table to in-frame rearrangements with V and J called. A share of clones is missing; checked studies link under half to unresolved V genes, and the rest is unexplained. V and J calls and clone size are those listed in that table; D and trimming were worked out from the DNA. In all, the sample holds approximately 190,000 clones, and around 84% of those were seen once. The ten most abundant clones make up about 20% of the sample.

Trimmed from V: 6 bases; trimmed from J: 7 bases; junction bases lacking a gene match: 8. The cysteine opens and the phenylalanine closes a CDR3 of 12 amino acids. Only the CDR3 DNA is retained, 36 bases long and in frame from the first base. Taken from the germline V gene (reference sequence), the CDR1 and CDR2 loops are GTSNPN and SVGIG. Sequencing was performed on peripheral blood. The rearrangement combines TRBV30 with TRBJ1-1; 7 bases in between match TRBD1. This TCR was recovered from a human donor in a cohort sampled during active COVID-19. The CDR3 here reads CACQGGWGEAFF. The bases read TGTGCCTGCCAAGGGGGCTGGGGTGAAGCTTTCTTT.